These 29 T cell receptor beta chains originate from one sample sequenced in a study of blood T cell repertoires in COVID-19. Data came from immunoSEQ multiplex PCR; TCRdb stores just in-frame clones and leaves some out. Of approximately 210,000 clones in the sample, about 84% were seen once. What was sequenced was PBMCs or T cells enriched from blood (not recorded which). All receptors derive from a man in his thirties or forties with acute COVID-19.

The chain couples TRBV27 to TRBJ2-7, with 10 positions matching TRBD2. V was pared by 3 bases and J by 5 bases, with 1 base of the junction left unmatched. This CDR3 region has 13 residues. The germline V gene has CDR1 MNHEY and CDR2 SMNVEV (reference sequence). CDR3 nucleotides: TGTGCCAGCAGTTTCCTAGCGGGGGACGAGCAGTACTTC. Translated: CASSFLAGDEQYF.

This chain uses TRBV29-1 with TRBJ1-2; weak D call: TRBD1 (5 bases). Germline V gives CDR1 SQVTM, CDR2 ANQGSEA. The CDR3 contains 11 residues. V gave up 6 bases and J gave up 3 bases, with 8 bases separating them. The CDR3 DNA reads TGCAGCGTCAGGGCTGACTATGGCTACACCTTC. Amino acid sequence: CSVRADYGYTF.

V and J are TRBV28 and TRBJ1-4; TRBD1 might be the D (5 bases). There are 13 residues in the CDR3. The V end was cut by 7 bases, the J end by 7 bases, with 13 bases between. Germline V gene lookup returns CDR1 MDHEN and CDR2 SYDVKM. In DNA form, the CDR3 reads TGTGCCAGCACTCCCGGCGGGGGTGAAAAACTGTTTTTT. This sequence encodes CASTPGGGEKLFF.

CDR3 region: CASSSKRGRNTGELFF. The CDR3 DNA reads as TGTGCCAGCAGCTCTAAGCGGGGGAGGAACACCGGGGAGCTGTTTTTT. The rearrangement joins TRBV11-2 to TRBJ2-2; 8 nucleotides match TRBD2. Germline trimming cut 4 bases from V and 1 base from J; bases unmatched to any gene: 5. The CDR3 extends over 16 amino acids. Germline V lookup: CDR1 SGHAT, CDR2 FQNNGV.

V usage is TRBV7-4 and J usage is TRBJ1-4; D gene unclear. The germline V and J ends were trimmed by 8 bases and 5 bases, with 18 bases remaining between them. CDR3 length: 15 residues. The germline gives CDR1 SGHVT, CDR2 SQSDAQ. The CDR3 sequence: CASQVGELQNEKLFF. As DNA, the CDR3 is TGTGCCAGCCAGGTGGGAGAGCTCCAAAATGAAAAACTGTTTTTT. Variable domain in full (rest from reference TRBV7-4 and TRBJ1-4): GAGVSQSPRYKVAKRGRDVALRCDSISGHVTLYWYRQTLGQGSEVLTYSQSDAQRDKSGRPSGRFSAERPERSVSTLKIQRTEQGDSAVYLCASQVGELQNEKLFFGSGTQLSVL.

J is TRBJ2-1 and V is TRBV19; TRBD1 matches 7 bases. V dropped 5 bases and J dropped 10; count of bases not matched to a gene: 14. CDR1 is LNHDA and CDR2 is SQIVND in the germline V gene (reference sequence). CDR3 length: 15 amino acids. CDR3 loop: CASSLPEQGPVEQFF. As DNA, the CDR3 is TGTGCCAGTAGTTTGCCCGAACAGGGGCCGGTAGAGCAGTTCTTC.

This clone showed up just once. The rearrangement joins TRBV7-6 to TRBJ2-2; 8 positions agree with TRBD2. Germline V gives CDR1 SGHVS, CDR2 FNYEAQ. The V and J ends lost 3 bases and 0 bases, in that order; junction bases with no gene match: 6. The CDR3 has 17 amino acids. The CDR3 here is CASSFVRGAPNTGELFF. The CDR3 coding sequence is TGTGCCAGCAGCTTTGTGCGGGGGGCCCCGAACACCGGGGAGCTGTTTTTT.

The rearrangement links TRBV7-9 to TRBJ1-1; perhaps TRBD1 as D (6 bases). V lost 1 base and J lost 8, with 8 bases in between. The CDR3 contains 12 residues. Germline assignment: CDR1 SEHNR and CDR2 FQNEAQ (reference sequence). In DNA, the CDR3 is TGTGCCAGCAGCTTAGGTCAGGGGGAAGCTTTCTTT. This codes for CASSLGQGEAFF.

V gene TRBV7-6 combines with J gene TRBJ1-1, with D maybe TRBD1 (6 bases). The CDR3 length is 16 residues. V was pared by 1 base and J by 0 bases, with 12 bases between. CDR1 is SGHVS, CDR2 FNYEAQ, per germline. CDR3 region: CASSLGGSGVNTEAFF. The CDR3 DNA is TGTGCCAGCAGCTTAGGGGGGTCAGGGGTGAACACTGAAGCTTTCTTT.

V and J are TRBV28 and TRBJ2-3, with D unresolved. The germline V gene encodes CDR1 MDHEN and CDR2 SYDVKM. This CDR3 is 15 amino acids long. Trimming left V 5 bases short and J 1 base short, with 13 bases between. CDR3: CASSLLSFGTDTQYF. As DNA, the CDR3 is TGTGCCAGCAGTCTCTTGTCGTTCGGCACAGATACGCAGTATTTT.

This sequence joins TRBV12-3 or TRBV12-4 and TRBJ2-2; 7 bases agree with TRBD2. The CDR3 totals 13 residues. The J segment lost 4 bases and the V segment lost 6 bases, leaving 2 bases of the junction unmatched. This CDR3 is CASRGRGTGELFF. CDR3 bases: TGTGCCAGCAGGGGGAGGGGCACCGGGGAGCTGTTTTTT.

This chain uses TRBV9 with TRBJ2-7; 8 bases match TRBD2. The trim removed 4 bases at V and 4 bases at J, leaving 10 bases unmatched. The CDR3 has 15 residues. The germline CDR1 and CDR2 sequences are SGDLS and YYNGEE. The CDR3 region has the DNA TGTGCCAGCAGCCCCCCGGGGGGGGGAACATACGAGCAGTACTTC. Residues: CASSPPGGGTYEQYF.

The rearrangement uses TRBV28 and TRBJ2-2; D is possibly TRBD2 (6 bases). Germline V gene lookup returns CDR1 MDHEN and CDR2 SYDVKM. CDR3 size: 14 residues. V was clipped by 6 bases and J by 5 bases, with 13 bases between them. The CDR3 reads CASRRGLNTGELFF. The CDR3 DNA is TGTGCCAGCAGACGCGGACTAAATACCGGGGAGCTGTTTTTT. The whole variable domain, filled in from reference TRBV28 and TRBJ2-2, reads DVKVTQSSRYLVKRTGEKVFLECVQDMDHENMFWYRQDPGLGLRLIYFSYDVKMKEKGDIPEGYSVSREKKERFSLILESASTNQTSMYLCASRRGLNTGELFFGEGSRLTVL.

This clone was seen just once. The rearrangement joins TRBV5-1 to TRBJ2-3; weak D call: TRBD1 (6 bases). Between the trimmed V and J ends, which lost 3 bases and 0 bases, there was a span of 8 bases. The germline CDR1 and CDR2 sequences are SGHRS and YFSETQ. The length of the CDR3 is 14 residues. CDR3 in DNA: TGCGCCAGCAGCTGGGGGCTAAGCACAGATACGCAGTATTTT. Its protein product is CASSWGLSTDTQYF.

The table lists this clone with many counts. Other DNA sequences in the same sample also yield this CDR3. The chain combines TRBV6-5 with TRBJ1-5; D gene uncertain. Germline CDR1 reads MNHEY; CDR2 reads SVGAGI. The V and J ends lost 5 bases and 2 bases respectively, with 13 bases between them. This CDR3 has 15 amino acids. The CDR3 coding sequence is TGTGCCAGCAGTCAGGACCGGGGAGGCAATCAGCCCCAGCATTTT. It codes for CASSQDRGGNQPQHF.

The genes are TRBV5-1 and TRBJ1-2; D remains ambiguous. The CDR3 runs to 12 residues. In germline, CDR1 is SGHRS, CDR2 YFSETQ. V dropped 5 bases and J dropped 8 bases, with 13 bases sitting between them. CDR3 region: CASSLGAGGYTF. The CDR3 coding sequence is TGCGCCAGCAGTTTAGGCGCGGGAGGCTACACCTTC.

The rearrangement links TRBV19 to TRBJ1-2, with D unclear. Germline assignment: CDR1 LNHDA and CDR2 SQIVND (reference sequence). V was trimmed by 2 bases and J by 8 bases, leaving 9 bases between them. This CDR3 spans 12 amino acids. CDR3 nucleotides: TGTGCCAGTAGTATATTAGGAGCGGGCTACACCTTC. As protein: CASSILGAGYTF.

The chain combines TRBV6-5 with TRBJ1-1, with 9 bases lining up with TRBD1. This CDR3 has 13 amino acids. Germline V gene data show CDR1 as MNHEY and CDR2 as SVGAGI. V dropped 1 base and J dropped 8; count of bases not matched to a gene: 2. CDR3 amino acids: CASSYWTGAEAFF. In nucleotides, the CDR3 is TGTGCCAGCAGTTACTGGACAGGGGCCGAAGCTTTCTTT.

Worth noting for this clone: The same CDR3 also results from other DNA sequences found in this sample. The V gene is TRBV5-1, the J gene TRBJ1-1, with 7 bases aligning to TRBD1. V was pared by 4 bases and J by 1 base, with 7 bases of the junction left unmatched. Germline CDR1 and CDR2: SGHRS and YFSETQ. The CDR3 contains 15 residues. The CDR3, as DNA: TGCGCCAGCAGCCTGGGTGGGACAGCGAACACTGAAGCTTTCTTT. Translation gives CASSLGGTANTEAFF.

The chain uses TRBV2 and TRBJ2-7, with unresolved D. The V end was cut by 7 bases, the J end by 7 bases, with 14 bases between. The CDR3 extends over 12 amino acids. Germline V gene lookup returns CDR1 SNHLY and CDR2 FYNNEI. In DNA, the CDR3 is TGTGCCAGCACCATCGGTCCTGCGGAGCAGTACTTC. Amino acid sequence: CASTIGPAEQYF.

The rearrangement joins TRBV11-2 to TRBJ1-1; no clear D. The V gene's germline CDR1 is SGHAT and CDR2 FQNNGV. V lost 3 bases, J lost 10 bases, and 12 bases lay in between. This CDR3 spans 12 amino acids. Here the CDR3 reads CASSFHGERAFF. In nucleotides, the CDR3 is TGTGCCAGCAGCTTCCACGGGGAGCGAGCTTTCTTT.

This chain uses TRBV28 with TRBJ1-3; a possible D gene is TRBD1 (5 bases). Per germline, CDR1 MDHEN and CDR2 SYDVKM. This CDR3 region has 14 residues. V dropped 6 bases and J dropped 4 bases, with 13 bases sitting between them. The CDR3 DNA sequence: TGTGCCAGCAGCTCAGGGTACGCGGGAAACACCATATATTTT. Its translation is CASSSGYAGNTIYF.

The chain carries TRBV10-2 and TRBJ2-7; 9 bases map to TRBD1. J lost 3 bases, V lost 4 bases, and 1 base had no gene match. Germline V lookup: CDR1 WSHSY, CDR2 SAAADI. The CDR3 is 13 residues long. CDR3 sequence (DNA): TGCGCCAGCAGTGCGGGACAGGGCTACGAGCAGTACTTC. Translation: CASSAGQGYEQYF.

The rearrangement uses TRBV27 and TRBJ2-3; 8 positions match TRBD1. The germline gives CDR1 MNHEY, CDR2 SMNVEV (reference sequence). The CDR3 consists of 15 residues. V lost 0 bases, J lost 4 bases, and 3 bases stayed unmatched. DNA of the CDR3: TGTGCCAGCAGTTTATCGCCGACAGGGGCAGATACGCAGTATTTT. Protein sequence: CASSLSPTGADTQYF.

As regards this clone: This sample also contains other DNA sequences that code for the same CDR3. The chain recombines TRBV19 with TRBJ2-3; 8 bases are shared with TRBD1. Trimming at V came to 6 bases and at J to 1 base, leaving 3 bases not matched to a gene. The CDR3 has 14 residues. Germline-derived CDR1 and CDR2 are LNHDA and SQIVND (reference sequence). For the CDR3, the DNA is TGTGCCAGTAGCGGACAGGGAGGCACAGATACGCAGTATTTT. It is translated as CASSGQGGTDTQYF.

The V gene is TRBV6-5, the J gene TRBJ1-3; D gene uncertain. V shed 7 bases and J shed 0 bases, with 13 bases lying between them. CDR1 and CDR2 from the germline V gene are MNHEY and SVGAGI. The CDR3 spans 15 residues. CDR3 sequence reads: CASTVGVYSGNTIYF. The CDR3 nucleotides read TGTGCCAGCACCGTCGGGGTTTACTCTGGAAACACCATATATTTT.

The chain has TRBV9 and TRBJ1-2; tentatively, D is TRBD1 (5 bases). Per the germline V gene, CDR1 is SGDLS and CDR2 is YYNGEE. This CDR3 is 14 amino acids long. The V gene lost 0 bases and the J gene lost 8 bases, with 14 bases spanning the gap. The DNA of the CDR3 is TGTGCCAGCAGCGTAGCAGGCAGGGAGGAAGGCTACACCTTC. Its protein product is CASSVAGREEGYTF.

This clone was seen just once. The CDR3 region is CASSPLGSGANVLTF. The CDR3 coding sequence is TGTGCCAGCAGCCCCCTAGGCTCTGGGGCCAACGTCCTGACTTTC. This sequence joins TRBV27 and TRBJ2-6; no clear D gene. The CDR3 is 15 residues long. Between the trimmed V and J ends, which lost 6 bases and 0 bases, there was a span of 9 bases. Germline V gene data show CDR1 as MNHEY and CDR2 as SMNVEV (reference sequence).

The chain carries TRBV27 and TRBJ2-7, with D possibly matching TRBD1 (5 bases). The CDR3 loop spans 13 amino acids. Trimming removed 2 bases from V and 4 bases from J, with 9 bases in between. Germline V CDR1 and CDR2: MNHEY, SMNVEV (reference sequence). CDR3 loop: CASSLATAYEQYF. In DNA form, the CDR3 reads TGTGCCAGCAGTTTAGCGACAGCATACGAGCAGTACTTC.